This paragraph covers one TCR beta chain sequence. Its antigen specificity is not known. Per-base quality was not reported, and no clone a single base away is much larger than it. These data come from a study of regulatory T cells in long-lasting Graves disease (TCRdb year 2021). For the wider study: Persistent Graves' disease was defined as antithyroid drug treatment for over 5 years with persistently positive TSH receptor autoantibodies. Peripheral blood TCR sequencing and RNA sequencing compared persistent Graves' disease patients with newly diagnosed Graves' disease patients. The study took place in China and was registered as a clinical trial. TCR sequencing covered around 13 persistent and around 20 newly diagnosed Graves' disease patients, around 33 samples in total. Antithyroid drugs had been taken for approximately 10 years on average by persistent Graves' disease patients in the clinical cohort.

What the research found in general, with its limitations: The small sample size was acknowledged by the authors as a limitation that may reduce accuracy. A larger number of public clonotypes was shared among persistent patients (fewer than 3,000) than among newly diagnosed patients (around 970). Because the primary lesion, thyroid tissue, could not be accessed, the study looked at peripheral blood alone. Compared with newly diagnosed patients, patients with persistent Graves' disease had lower TCR Shannon entropy and fewer highly expanded clones, which suggests clonal expansion. Only the TCR beta chain was sequenced and analyzed. Preferential use of TRBV28, TRBJ1-2 and TRBJ2-5 was observed in persistent disease, whereas TRBV20-1 and TRBJ2-1 were favored in newly diagnosed disease.

V and J are trimmed by 7 bases and 3 bases, and the gene matches miss 3 bases of the junction. The germline V gene yields MNHNS for CDR1 and SASEGT for CDR2. Measured from the cysteine to the phenylalanine, the CDR3 is 13 residues long. The CDR3 DNA has 39 bases and is translated from base 1. Library prep was done by multiplex PCR. Instrument used: Illumina HiSeq 4000. CDR3 regions were amplified by Arm-PCR with iRepertoire HTBI primers to construct TCR beta libraries. Before sequencing, the PCR products underwent gel purification. From the authors' description of their analysis: Gene usage analysis of CDR3 amino acid clonotypes used the 62 TRBV and approximately 13 TRBJ segments found across samples. COPE and FqMerger were used to merge filtered high-quality paired reads into contigs. Contigs were aligned with BLAST to IMGT TRBV, TRBD and TRBJ reference genes, and CDR3 was defined per IMGT. Clonotypes above 0.1% frequency were classified as highly expanded clones. Repertoire diversity was measured by Shannon entropy, and V-J evenness by the Gini coefficient. A clonotype found in more than one individual was treated as public. TCRdb reworked the public reads: Q25 trimming with fastp, MiXCR clone assembly, productive beta chains retained. Each CDR3 protein gets just one entry, which takes the most common genes and DNA from the rows behind it. The V and J calls and clone size come from TCRdb's table, not from the authors' own analysis. This sample has about 470,000 distinct CDR3 sequences in its table, and around a fifth of those were observed once. The ten biggest clones cover roughly 6.9% of the sample.

The time point label on this specimen signifies: persistent/refractory GD, antithyroid drugs over 5 years with positive TRAb. For both TCR sequencing and RNA sequencing, RNA was extracted from PBMCs in TRIzol. The diagnosis of Graves' disease was made according to American Thyroid Association guidelines. Patients for the study were recruited at an endocrinology department in Xi'an, China. Each patient gave approximately 9.7 milliliters of peripheral blood, collected in an EDTA anticoagulant tube. Ficoll Paque Plus density gradient separation was used to isolate PBMCs, and no further T cell sorting was done. RNA quality was checked with an Agilent 2100 Bioanalyzer and agarose gel, and concentration with a NanoDrop 2000.

The material was peripheral blood mononuclear cells (PBMCs), obtained when the disease was refractory, from a patient treated with antithyroid drugs. The sequence was obtained from a female donor with Graves disease. The chain is assembled from TRBV6-1 and TRBJ2-1; 7 bases in the middle match TRBD1. This receptor carries the CDR3 CASTWDSYNEQFF. The DNA reads TGTGCCAGCACCTGGGACAGCTACAATGAGCAGTTCTTC.